Below, 14 T cell receptor beta chains from the same sample are listed, as sequenced in a study of tissue T cells after allogeneic stem cell transplantation. Sequenced by immunoSEQ multiplex PCR; TCRdb stores in-frame clones only, minus some. The sample lists roughly 50,000 clones, around 70% occurring once. Sequences were obtained from sorted cells pooled from one or two spleens. These receptors all come from a pool of C57BL/6 mice in good health.

As to this clone: Mouse gene names apply. Sequencing ends 1 residue short of the CDR3 end; the germline J gene provides the rest. The chain carries TRBV13-2 and TRBJ2-1; D is perhaps TRBD1 (7 bases). The germline V and J ends were trimmed by 4 bases and 5 bases, with 7 bases remaining between them. CDR3 size: 12 residues. Germline V gene sequence: CDR1 NNHNN, CDR2 SYGAGS (reference sequence). CDR3 DNA (partial): TGTGCCAGCGGTAGGGGGCATGCTGAGCAGTTC. This sequence encodes CASGRGHAEQF. The entire CDR3 protein is CASGRGHAEQFF.

This clone has more than one count but fewer than ten. The germline and genes are mouse ones. The CDR3 extends 1 residue past the end of the read, so its final part is completed from the germline J gene. The J gene is TRBJ1-5, the V gene TRBV13-3; D call uncertain. CDR1 is NNHDY and CDR2 is SYVADS in the germline V gene. V was pared by 0 bases and J by 3 bases, with 4 bases between. This CDR3 has 13 residues. The sequenced part of the CDR3 DNA is TGTGCCAGCAGTGATGGACCCAACCAGGCTCCGCTT. Amino acid sequence: CASSDGPNQAPL. The full CDR3 protein is CASSDGPNQAPLF. The entire variable domain, with the rest obtained from reference TRBV13-3 and TRBJ1-5, is as follows: EAAVTQSPRSKVAVTGGKVTLSCHQTNNHDYMYWYRQDTGHGLRLIHYSYVADSTEKGDIPDGYKASRPSQENFSLILELASLSQTAVYFCASSDGPNQAPLFGEGTRLSVL.

With respect to this clone: The gene names given are mouse names. The CDR3 is cut off 1 residue early in the read; its end comes from the germline J gene. The chain combines TRBV13-2 with TRBJ2-4; 9 bases map to TRBD2. The V segment lost 1 base and the J segment 4 bases; nucleotides outside the gene matches: 4. Germline CDR1 and CDR2: NNHNN and SYGAGS (reference sequence). The CDR3 is 15 amino acids. Incomplete CDR3 DNA: TGTGCCAGCGGTGATCCGGGACTGGGAGAAAACACCTTGTAC. Amino acids: CASGDPGLGENTLY. The full-length CDR3 reads as CASGDPGLGENTLYF.

In the case of this clone: The germline and genes are mouse ones. The CDR3 is cut off 1 residue early in the read; its end comes from the germline J gene. The J gene is TRBJ2-5, the V gene TRBV5; 8 nucleotides match TRBD2. Germline CDR1 LGHNA, CDR2 YNLKQL (reference sequence). V lost 0 bases, J lost 0 bases, and 5 bases stayed unmatched. This CDR3 comprises 17 residues. CDR3 residues: CASSQDGGGDNQDTQYF. Partial CDR3 DNA: TGTGCCAGCAGCCAAGATGGTGGGGGGGATAACCAAGACACCCAGTAC.

On this clone itself: Mouse germline and gene names are used. The read comes to an end 1 residue before the CDR3 does, leaving the germline J gene to fill in the end. V and J are TRBV13-1 and TRBJ1-1; tentatively, D is TRBD1 (5 bases). V was clipped by 4 bases and J by 3 bases, with 7 bases between them. The CDR3 extends over 12 amino acids. CDR1 is NSHNY and CDR2 is SYGAGN in the germline V gene. The DNA read from the CDR3 is TGTGCCAGCAGTTCGACAGACACAGAAGTCTTC. Residues: CASSSTDTEVF. The whole CDR3 is CASSSTDTEVFF.

This clone was counted a few times. Germline and genes here are mouse. The read halts 1 residue ahead of the CDR3 end, with the missing end drawn from the germline J gene. The gene calls are TRBV19 and TRBJ2-3; D call uncertain. The V end lost 5 bases, the J end lost 0 bases, and 13 bases lay between the germline ends. This CDR3 region has 15 residues. Germline V lookup: CDR1 FNHDT, CDR2 SITEND (reference sequence). The CDR3 is CASSLETPSAETLYF. The sequenced part of the CDR3 DNA is TGTGCCAGCAGCCTCGAAACACCTAGTGCAGAAACGCTGTAT.

This clone has only one observation. Germline and genes here are mouse. The read terminates 1 residue before the CDR3 end, so the remaining end is supplied by the germline J gene. The chain carries TRBV2 and TRBJ2-5; a possible D gene is TRBD1 (8 bases). The V gene's germline CDR1 is LGHNA and CDR2 YSYQKL. V was shortened by 0 bases and J by 6 bases, with 13 bases between the two germline ends. The CDR3 spans 15 residues. Incomplete CDR3 DNA: TGTGCCAGCAGCCAAGAGAACAGGGGGGCGGACACCCAGTAC. Its translation is CASSQENRGADTQY. The entire CDR3 reads CASSQENRGADTQYF.

About this clone: Mouse names are used for the genes. The read stops 1 residue short of the end of the CDR3; the missing end is completed from the germline J gene. This chain joins TRBV2 and TRBJ2-5; tentative D call: TRBD1 (6 bases). The CDR3 runs 14 residues. Germline values: CDR1 LGHNA, CDR2 YSYQKL. With 0 bases removed from V and 6 bases from J, the gap between germline ends came to 10 bases. The covered CDR3 bases are TGTGCCAGCAGCCAAGAAGGGCAGGGGGACACCCAGTAC. Protein product: CASSQEGQGDTQY. The entire CDR3 protein is CASSQEGQGDTQYF.

As concerns this clone: Gene names refer to mouse genes. The read terminates 1 residue ahead of where the CDR3 ends, so the germline J gene completes it. The chain joins TRBV13-3 to TRBJ2-7; D is tentatively TRBD1 or TRBD2 (5 bases each). CDR1 NNHDY and CDR2 SYVADS come from the germline V gene. This CDR3 region has 14 residues. V was trimmed by 5 bases and J by 0 bases, leaving 12 bases between them. The CDR3 sequence is CASRGRGSSYEQYF. Partial CDR3 DNA: TGTGCCAGCAGGGGACGGGGAAGCTCCTATGAACAGTAC.

Comments on this clone: Gene names refer to mouse genes. The read falls 1 residue short of the CDR3 end, and the missing part is taken from the germline J gene. The rearrangement uses TRBV5 and TRBJ1-6; 11 nucleotides line up with TRBD1. TRBJ1-6 is designated an ORF whose function remains uncertain. V gave up 3 bases and J gave up 5 bases; unmatched junction bases: 3. The CDR3 spans 16 residues. Per germline, CDR1 LGHNA and CDR2 YNLKQL (reference sequence). The sequenced part of the CDR3 DNA is TGTGCCAGCAGCCACGGGACAGGGGGGCATAATTCGCCCCTCTAC. Encoded protein: CASSHGTGGHNSPLY. The whole CDR3 sequence reads CASSHGTGGHNSPLYF.

A word on this clone: Germline and genes here are mouse. The CDR3 end is not reached by the read, which stops 1 residue before it; the germline J gene fills it in. J is TRBJ1-1 and V is TRBV4; 7 nucleotides line up with TRBD1. CDR3 length equals 13 residues. The junction had 1 base not matched to a gene; V was cut back by 6 bases and J by 0 bases. From germline, CDR1 is LGHDT and CDR2 YNNKQL (reference sequence). The sequenced part of the CDR3 DNA is TGTGCCAGCAGGGGGACAGCAAACACAGAAGTCTTC. Translated: CASRGTANTEVF. The whole CDR3 protein is CASRGTANTEVFF.

Worth noting for this clone: Gene labels here are mouse ones. Read data end 1 residue before the CDR3 end; the end is taken from the germline J gene. V usage is TRBV31 and J usage is TRBJ1-3; D is uncertain. Trimming cost V 0 bases and J 0 bases, with 6 bases left between them. Germline-derived CDR1 and CDR2 are GKSSPN and SITVG. The CDR3 sequence is 14 residues long. CDR3 DNA, as far as it was read: TGTGCCTGGAGTCTACGGGATTCTGGAAATACGCTCTAT. Translating it yields CAWSLRDSGNTLY. The entire CDR3 sequence reads CAWSLRDSGNTLYF.

Comment on this clone: Germline and genes: mouse. From the germline J gene comes the end of the CDR3, since the read stops 1 residue before it. The chain uses TRBV13-2 and TRBJ2-2; D call uncertain. Trimming shortened V by 2 bases and J by 3 bases, and 5 bases separated the two germline ends. The germline CDR1 and CDR2 sequences are NNHNN and SYGAGS (reference sequence). The CDR3 is 13 residues long. CDR3 loop: CASGDQDTGQLYF. The sequenced CDR3 bases are TGTGCCAGCGGTGACCAGGACACCGGGCAGCTCTAC.

About this clone: Germline and genes: mouse. The missing CDR3 end, 1 residue past where the read stops, is filled in from the germline J gene. The chain couples TRBV16 to TRBJ2-7; no firm D call. Germline V gene lookup returns CDR1 SGHSA and CDR2 FRNQAP. There are 12 residues in the CDR3. Between the trimmed V and J ends, which lost 5 bases and 0 bases, there was a span of 5 bases. CDR3 region: CASSPLSYEQYF. CDR3 DNA, as far as it was read: TGTGCAAGCAGCCCACTCTCCTATGAACAGTAC.